The next 25 T cell receptor beta chains were all read from a single sample in a study of blood T cell repertoires in COVID-19. Sequencing was performed with immunoSEQ multiplex PCR; in TCRdb, only in-frame clones are kept and a portion is missing. Here the sample spans a few hundred thousand clones, 85% to 90% being singletons. Source material: PBMCs or T cells enriched from blood (not recorded which). These receptors were taken from a woman aged 50 to 65 who had recovered from COVID-19.

The chain recombines TRBV25-1 with TRBJ1-1; D remains ambiguous. V lost 6 bases and J 7 bases, leaving 15 bases between the germline ends. The CDR3 runs 13 residues. In germline, CDR1 is MGHDK, CDR2 SYGVNS. In DNA form, the CDR3 reads TGTGCCAGCAGGGGGAGGCAGACTCTTGAAGCTTTCTTT. It specifies CASRGRQTLEAFF.

A note on this clone: The junction differs from germline at one of its ends, possibly a read error. This chain connects TRBV20-1 to TRBJ1-2, with D perhaps matching TRBD1 (6 bases). Germline CDR1 reads DFQATT; CDR2 reads SNEGSKA (reference sequence). The CDR3 is made up of 8 amino acids. The CDR3: CSASRGSF. CDR3 coding DNA: TGCAGTGCTAGCAGGGGCAGCTTC.

The J gene is TRBJ2-5, the V gene TRBV2; 9 bases agree with TRBD1. Germline V CDR1 and CDR2: SNHLY, FYNNEI. Losses at the gene ends were 6 bases for V and 3 bases for J; bases not matched to a gene: 5. The CDR3 loop spans 14 amino acids. The DNA for the CDR3 is TGTGCCAGCAGGGATACAGGGGGCGAAGAGACCCAGTACTTC. Translated: CASRDTGGEETQYF. Full variable domain (outside the CDR3, taken from reference TRBV2 and TRBJ2-5): EPEVTQTPSHQVTQMGQEVILRCVPISNHLYFYWYRQILGQKVEFLVSFYNNEISEKSEIFDDQFSVERPDGSNFTLKIRSTKLEDSAMYFCASRDTGGEETQYFGPGTRLLVL.

V usage is TRBV6-5 and J usage is TRBJ1-5, with no clear D. V was clipped by 8 bases and J by 2 bases, with 10 bases between them. This CDR3 has 13 residues. Germline lookup yields CDR1 MNHEY and CDR2 SVGAGI. The CDR3 here is CASSGVGNQPQHF. The CDR3 bases are TGTGCCAGCTCCGGGGTGGGCAATCAGCCCCAGCATTTT.

Written as DNA, the CDR3 is TGTGCCAGCAGCCTGGGACTCGTGACCGCTGAAGCTTTCTTT. Translation: CASSLGLVTAEAFF. This chain joins TRBV3-1 (or the pseudogene TRBV3-2) and TRBJ1-1, with D perhaps matching TRBD1 (5 bases). Trimming removed 4 bases from V and 6 bases from J, with 15 bases in between. This CDR3 region has 14 residues. Germline V gene data show CDR1 as LGHDT and CDR2 as YNNKEL (reference sequence).

CDR3 loop: CASCTELANYGYTF. The CDR3 DNA is TGTGCCAGTTGTACAGAGTTAGCTAACTATGGCTACACCTTC. This chain uses TRBV6-4 with TRBJ1-2; D ambiguous. This CDR3 comprises 14 residues. The ends were cut back, 9 bases at V and 0 bases at J, with 14 bases in the middle. CDR1 MRHNA and CDR2 SNTAGT come from the germline V gene.

This chain joins TRBV11-2 and TRBJ2-7; 7 bases line up with TRBD1. The CDR3 consists of 14 residues. Germline CDR1 and CDR2: SGHAT and FQNNGV. With V trimmed by 6 bases and J by 2 bases, 7 bases remained unmatched. The CDR3 region is CASRGRGSAYEQYF. The CDR3 DNA is TGTGCCAGCAGAGGCAGGGGGTCCGCCTACGAGCAGTACTTC.

This chain joins TRBV24-1 and TRBJ2-2; tentatively, D is TRBD2 (6 bases). Trimming removed 9 bases from V and 5 bases from J, with 12 bases in between. This CDR3 spans 13 amino acids. The germline V gene has CDR1 KGHDR and CDR2 SFDVKD. The CDR3: CATQRVLTGELFF. The CDR3 DNA is TGTGCCACCCAGCGGGTCTTAACCGGGGAGCTGTTTTTT.

The gene calls are TRBV3-1 (or the pseudogene TRBV3-2) and TRBJ1-2; a weak D match, TRBD1 (6 bases). Germline-derived CDR1 and CDR2 are LGHDT and YNNKEL (reference sequence). Trimming pared 0 bases from V and 8 bases from J, leaving 13 bases between. CDR3 length equals 14 residues. CDR3 region: CASSQEPGAPGYTF. For the CDR3, the DNA is TGTGCCAGCAGCCAAGAACCAGGGGCGCCAGGCTACACCTTC.

This clone was detected once. The J gene is TRBJ1-1, the V gene TRBV13; D may be TRBD1 (5 bases). Germline V gives CDR1 PRHDT, CDR2 FYEKMQ (reference sequence). Trimming took 5 bases from V and 1 from J, leaving 5 bases between them. This CDR3 contains 12 residues. Here the CDR3 reads CASSDRNTEAFF. As DNA, the CDR3 is TGTGCCAGCAGCGACAGGAACACTGAAGCTTTCTTT. The complete variable domain, with remaining parts taken from reference TRBV13 and TRBJ1-1, reads AAGVIQSPRHLIKEKRETATLKCYPIPRHDTVYWYQQGPGQDPQFLISFYEKMQSDKGSIPDRFSAQQFSDYHSELNMSSLELGDSALYFCASSDRNTEAFFGQGTRLTVV.

This clone was recorded only once. The V call is TRBV3-1 (or the pseudogene TRBV3-2), the J call TRBJ2-4, with 9 bases lining up with TRBD1. After removal of 5 bases from V and 2 bases from J, the junction contained 10 bases not matched to a gene. The CDR3 runs to 17 residues. Germline values: CDR1 LGHDT, CDR2 YNNKEL (reference sequence). The CDR3 loop is CASSATKDRGSKNIQYF. DNA of the CDR3: TGTGCCAGCAGCGCGACGAAGGACAGGGGTTCCAAAAACATTCAGTACTTC.

The J gene is TRBJ1-1, the V gene TRBV11-2; D remains ambiguous. Germline V CDR1 and CDR2: SGHAT, FQNNGV. CDR3 length: 13 residues. Trimming shortened V by 2 bases and J by 4 bases, and 8 bases separated the two germline ends. CDR3 in DNA: TGTGCCAGCAGCTTATTTACGGTCACTGAAGCTTTCTTT. As protein: CASSLFTVTEAFF.

This chain uses TRBV7-9 with TRBJ1-1; TRBD1 might be the D (6 bases). This CDR3 has 15 amino acids. V lost 6 bases to trimming and J lost 0 bases, with 14 bases between them. Germline V gene lookup returns CDR1 SEHNR and CDR2 FQNEAQ (reference sequence). CDR3 in amino acids: CASSTRQGMNTEAFF. The DNA for the CDR3 is TGTGCCAGCAGTACAAGGCAGGGGATGAACACTGAAGCTTTCTTT.

In its sample, this clone was seen a few times. The chain couples TRBV7-8 to TRBJ1-1; unclear D gene. The germline V and J ends were trimmed by 5 bases and 6 bases, with 7 bases remaining between them. Germline CDR1 SGHVS, CDR2 FQNEAQ. The CDR3 totals 11 residues. The CDR3 DNA is TGTGCCAGCAGCGACTACTCTGAAGCTTTCTTT. Protein product: CASSDYSEAFF.

The chain is built from TRBV7-8 and TRBJ1-4; the D gene is possibly TRBD1 (5 bases). Trimming shortened V by 6 bases and J by 2 bases, and 10 bases separated the two germline ends. Germline CDR1 and CDR2: SGHVS and FQNEAQ. The CDR3 length is 14 residues. CDR3 DNA: TGTGCCAGCAGTCAGACAGAGACTAATGAAAAACTGTTTTTT. Protein sequence: CASSQTETNEKLFF.

This clone was seen just once. The chain has TRBV7-9 and TRBJ1-3; D is perhaps TRBD1 (6 bases). Germline V gene lookup returns CDR1 SEHNR and CDR2 FQNEAQ (reference sequence). This CDR3 has 14 residues. Trimming took off 5 bases at V and 4 bases at J, with 12 bases between the two ends. The CDR3 DNA reads TGTGCCAGCAGCCCCAGGGGTACGGGAAACACCATATATTTT. It yields the protein CASSPRGTGNTIYF.

This sequence joins TRBV10-3 and TRBJ1-2; 9 bases are a match to TRBD1. Trimming removed 10 bases from V and 1 base from J; junction bases left unmatched: 4. CDR3 length: 13 residues. Germline V gives CDR1 ENHRY, CDR2 SYGVKD. As DNA, the CDR3 is TGTGCCACCACGGGACAGGGTAACTATGGCTACACCTTC. Translation: CATTGQGNYGYTF.

This chain uses TRBV5-5 with TRBJ2-3; D might be TRBD2 (6 bases). V was cut by 4 bases and J by 8 bases, with 23 bases left in between. The CDR3 is 16 residues long. Germline lookup yields CDR1 SGHKS and CDR2 YYEKEE (reference sequence). Written as DNA, the CDR3 is TGTGCCAGCAGCCCCCCGGGACTGGAGAGATTCCTTACGCAGTATTTT. It is translated as CASSPPGLERFLTQYF.

J is TRBJ1-5 and V is TRBV4-2; D not certain. Germline V gene lookup returns CDR1 LGHNA and CDR2 YNFKEQ. V lost 1 base, J lost 1 base, and 14 bases lay in between. The CDR3 spans 17 residues. CDR3 sequence: CASSQGIGEASNQPQHF. CDR3 nucleotide sequence: TGTGCCAGCAGCCAAGGTATCGGTGAGGCGAGCAATCAGCCCCAGCATTTT.

The V and J genes are TRBV4-1 and TRBJ2-6; 8 bases align to TRBD1. The V gene's germline CDR1 is MGHRA and CDR2 YSYEKL. Trimming took 3 bases from V and 0 from J; bases not matched to a gene: 4. The CDR3 loop spans 17 amino acids. The CDR3 DNA follows: TGCGCCAGCAGCCACGGGACAGGCTTCTCTGGGGCCAACGTCCTGACTTTC. It yields the protein CASSHGTGFSGANVLTF.

The chain carries TRBV6-1 and TRBJ2-1, with unresolved D. Between the trimmed V and J ends, which lost 2 bases and 7 bases, there was a span of 6 bases. This CDR3 has 12 amino acids. Per germline, CDR1 MNHNS and CDR2 SASEGT. CDR3 nucleotide sequence: TGTGCCAGCAGTGAATCCCGGAATGAGCAGTTCTTC. This gives the protein CASSESRNEQFF.

The chain recombines TRBV7-3 with TRBJ2-3; 7 positions agree with TRBD2. CDR3 length: 16 amino acids. CDR1 and CDR2 from the germline V gene are SGHTA and FQGTGA. After removal of 2 bases from V and 2 bases from J, the junction contained 7 bases not matched to a gene. CDR3 sequence: CASSLSVGGDTDTQYF. CDR3 nucleotides: TGTGCCAGCAGCTTATCTGTGGGGGGGGACACAGATACGCAGTATTTT.

The chain links TRBV4-3 to TRBJ2-7; 10 bases agree with TRBD1. The CDR3 length is 15 residues. V lost 4 bases, J lost 2 bases, and 5 bases stayed unmatched. Germline V gives CDR1 LGHNA, CDR2 YSLEER. The CDR3 DNA follows: TGCGCCAGCAGCCCAGGCGGGACAGGGGCCTACGAGCAGTACTTC. Residues: CASSPGGTGAYEQYF.

J is TRBJ1-4 and V is TRBV7-9, with D perhaps matching TRBD1 (6 bases). V was clipped by 4 bases and J by 1 base, with 16 bases between them. The CDR3 spans 17 residues. Germline V gives CDR1 SEHNR, CDR2 FQNEAQ (reference sequence). The CDR3 sequence is CASSSLWGRGTNEKLFF. Written as DNA, the CDR3 is TGTGCCAGCAGCTCCCTTTGGGGGCGCGGAACTAATGAAAAACTGTTTTTT.

J is TRBJ2-1 and V is TRBV24-1; the D is unclear. CDR3 length: 13 amino acids. Germline V gives CDR1 KGHDR, CDR2 SFDVKD. V dropped 1 base and J dropped 7 bases, with 7 bases sitting between them. CDR3 nucleotide sequence: TGTGCCACCAGTGATTTCGATCGGAATGAGCAGTTCTTC. Residues: CATSDFDRNEQFF.